This record looks at one T cell receptor beta chain sequence and its context. Antigen: not known. Methods described previously, with TCR primers listed, were used for bulk TCR libraries. TCRdb re-called the PCR reads with MiXCR, one entry per CDR3 protein. The sample lists around 480,000 distinct CDR3 sequences; around 21% were seen once. The CDR3 extends over 16 amino acids. Germline assignment: CDR1 ENHRY and CDR2 SYGVKD. Trimming cost V 1 base and J 5 bases, with 18 bases left between them. The sample belongs to a study of molecular identifiers for immune sequencing clone quantification. Across the study: Replicate experiments took RNA from around 20,000 or 100,000 naive CD8 cells, divided it five ways and sequenced four. Study findings and constraints: Barcodes shared by identical TCR molecules could lead to underestimated sizes of highly expanded clones.

A CD8+CD4-CCR7+CD45RA+ gate was used to sort naive CD8 T cells. What was sequenced was naive CD8+ T cells from blood, with Jurkat cell RNA spiked in. Subset described: FACS-sorted CD8+CD4-CCR7+CD45RA+ naive T cells. The receptor was isolated from a human donor in good health. Some libraries in this study had Jurkat cell RNA spiked in. The chain couples TRBV10-3 to TRBJ2-7; perhaps TRBD2 as D (6 bases). The CDR3 here is CAISELDSGERDEQYF. The CDR3 DNA reads TGTGCCATCAGTGAGTTAGACTCGGGGGAGAGAGACGAGCAGTACTTC.